These 32 T cell receptor beta chains originate from one sample sequenced in a study of T-cell memory formation after mild COVID-19. TCRdb re-analysed the 5' RACE reads in MiXCR, keeping a single row per CDR3 protein. The table includes approximately 500,000 distinct CDR3 sequences, more than 20% detected once. The sequencing sample was made of PBMCs or a T cell subset sorted from them (not recorded which). Receptors originate from an adult woman who had mild COVID-19 (a few samples of this study predate the infection). Cell type and time point are not known.

The table lists this clonotype with a few counts. This chain links TRBV5-1 with TRBJ1-2; 11 bases align to TRBD1. V was pared by 1 base and J by 6 bases, with 11 bases of the junction left unmatched. The CDR3 runs to 17 residues. Germline CDR1 and CDR2: SGHRS and YFSETQ. The CDR3 coding sequence is TGCGCCAGCAGCTTGTCCGGGACAGGGGGAGTTATTGATGGCTACACCTTC. Translated, it gives CASSLSGTGGVIDGYTF.

About this clonotype itself: Since the CDR3 does not end with the conserved phenylalanine or tryptophan, this likely comes from a read error. This chain links TRBV12-3 or TRBV12-4 with TRBJ1-5; D is unclear. The CDR3 has 15 amino acids. Trimming took 2 bases from V and 0 from J, leaving 8 bases between them. The CDR3 nucleotides are TGTGCCAGCAGTTTAAGTGGTTATAGCAATCAGCCCCAGCATTTG. Its translation is CASSLSGYSNQPQHL.

This clonotype has just a few counts. The chain joins TRBV12-3 or TRBV12-4 to TRBJ2-3; TRBD1 might be the D (5 bases). The CDR3 runs 16 residues. The V end was cut by 7 bases, the J end by 4 bases, with 21 bases between. The CDR3 here is CASNPQVMIGADTQYF. CDR3 coding DNA: TGTGCCAGCAACCCACAGGTGATGATTGGAGCAGATACGCAGTATTTT.

In its sample, this clonotype was seen a few times. This chain connects TRBV12-3 or TRBV12-4 to TRBJ1-2; the D is unclear. V lost 7 bases and J lost 6, with 21 bases in between. This CDR3 has 15 amino acids. DNA for the CDR3: TGTGCCAGCACCCCTTGGGTGGGAAGGTCTCATGGCTACACCTTC. Translated, it gives CASTPWVGRSHGYTF.

V is TRBV2 and J is TRBJ2-5; a weak D match, TRBD1 (5 bases). Per germline, CDR1 SNHLY and CDR2 FYNNEI. V was shortened by 5 bases and J by 1 base, with 8 bases between the two germline ends. The CDR3 runs 13 residues. The CDR3 nucleotides read TGTGCCAGCAGTCACAGGAGCCAAGAGACCCAGTACTTC. Its protein product is CASSHRSQETQYF. The complete variable domain, with remaining parts taken from reference TRBV2 and TRBJ2-5, reads EPEVTQTPSHQVTQMGQEVILRCVPISNHLYFYWYRQILGQKVEFLVSFYNNEISEKSEIFDDQFSVERPDGSNFTLKIRSTKLEDSAMYFCASSHRSQETQYFGPGTRLLVL.

The chain couples TRBV4-3 to TRBJ2-7; possibly TRBD1 for D (5 bases). The CDR3 consists of 15 residues. CDR1 is LGHNA and CDR2 is YSLEER in the germline V gene. The V and J ends lost 0 bases and 4 bases respectively, with 13 bases between them. The CDR3 DNA reads TGCGCCAGCAGCCAAGACAGGGTGGCGGTATACGAGCAGTACTTC. The encoded protein is CASSQDRVAVYEQYF.

The V and J genes are TRBV12-3 or TRBV12-4 and TRBJ1-5; 10 bases match TRBD1. Trimming cost V 4 bases and J 2 bases; bases outside gene matches: 8. This CDR3 region has 17 residues. As DNA, the CDR3 is TGTGCCAGCAGTTCCCGGACAGGGGGGAATCGCAATCAGCCCCAGCATTTT. It translates to CASSSRTGGNRNQPQHF.

CDR3 DNA sequence: TGTGCCAGCAGCTTATCCGTACAGGGAAAGAACACTGAAGCTTTCTTT. This gives the protein CASSLSVQGKNTEAFF. This sequence joins TRBV11-2 and TRBJ1-1, with D possibly being TRBD1 (6 bases). Trimming stripped 2 bases from V and 1 base from J, with 14 bases between. The CDR3 has 16 amino acids. Germline V gene data show CDR1 as SGHAT and CDR2 as FQNNGV.

This clonotype was seen at least ten times. This chain uses TRBV7-3 with TRBJ2-2; TRBD1 matches at 9 bases. Germline lookup yields CDR1 SGHTA and CDR2 FQGTGA. J gave up 2 bases and V 5 bases, and 6 bases lay outside the gene matches. The CDR3 is 16 residues long. CDR3 sequence: CASSPTGGDNTGELFF. DNA of the CDR3: TGTGCCAGCAGCCCGACAGGGGGGGATAACACCGGGGAGCTGTTTTTT. The complete variable domain, with remaining parts taken from reference TRBV7-3 and TRBJ2-2, reads GAGVSQTPSNKVTEKGKYVELRCDPISGHTALYWYRQSLGQGPEFLIYFQGTGAADDSGLPNDRFFAVRPEGSVSTLKIQRTERGDSAVYLCASSPTGGDNTGELFFGEGSRLTVL.

This clonotype occurred a few times. The J gene is TRBJ2-1, the V gene TRBV6-4; possibly TRBD2 for D (6 bases). The CDR3 totals 14 residues. The germline V and J ends were trimmed by 1 base and 6 bases, with 10 bases remaining between them. Per germline, CDR1 MRHNA and CDR2 SNTAGT. The CDR3 protein is CASSDFPGGNEQFF. Written as DNA, the CDR3 is TGTGCCAGCAGTGACTTCCCCGGGGGCAATGAGCAGTTCTTC.

The genes are TRBV20-1 and TRBJ2-3; D is unresolved. The CDR3 totals 14 residues. Trimming left V 0 bases short and J 4 bases short, with 11 bases between. CDR1 and CDR2 from the germline V gene are DFQATT and SNEGSKA (reference sequence). CDR3 residues: CSARDGLGPDTQYF. The CDR3 nucleotides read TGCAGTGCTAGAGACGGGTTAGGGCCAGATACGCAGTATTTT.

This clonotype was seen a few times. The chain couples TRBV5-1 to TRBJ1-1; tentatively, D is TRBD1 (5 bases). V lost 0 bases and J lost 0, with 12 bases in between. The length of the CDR3 is 16 residues. CDR1 and CDR2 (germline): SGHRS, YFSETQ. In DNA, the CDR3 is TGCGCCAGCAGCTTGGGCGACAGAGAAATGAACACTGAAGCTTTCTTT. Its translation: CASSLGDREMNTEAFF. Filled out from reference TRBV5-1 and TRBJ1-1, the complete variable domain reads KAGVTQTPRYLIKTRGQQVTLSCSPISGHRSVSWYQQTPGQGLQFLFEYFSETQRNKGNFPGRFSGRQFSNSRSEMNVSTLELGDSALYLCASSLGDREMNTEAFFGQGTRLTVV.

The chain carries TRBV20-1 and TRBJ2-3, with 10 bases identical to TRBD2. The CDR3 consists of 18 residues. The J segment lost 2 bases and the V segment lost 0 bases, leaving 11 bases of the junction unmatched. CDR1 is DFQATT and CDR2 is SNEGSKA in the germline V gene (reference sequence). CDR3 in DNA: TGCAGTGCTAGAGATCTAGATCCTAGCGGGAGTACCACAGATACGCAGTATTTT. Encoded protein: CSARDLDPSGSTTDTQYF.

This clonotype has a handful of counts. The gene calls are TRBV7-2 and TRBJ2-6; 8 bases are shared with TRBD2. Germline CDR1 is SGHTA and CDR2 is FQGNSA. With 1 base clipped from V and 0 bases from J, the junction kept 8 bases outside the gene matches. The CDR3 length is 19 residues. The CDR3 sequence is CASSLVGLAGSSGANVLTF. Here the CDR3 DNA reads TGTGCCAGCAGCTTAGTTGGCCTAGCGGGTAGCTCTGGGGCCAACGTCCTGACTTTC.

The chain is built from TRBV6-2 or TRBV6-3 and TRBJ1-1; D not certain. The CDR3 spans 15 residues. Germline V lookup: CDR1 MNHEY, CDR2 SVGEGT. V was clipped by 2 bases and J by 0 bases, with 10 bases between them. The CDR3 is CASSYRSVVNTEAFF. DNA for the CDR3: TGTGCCAGCAGTTACAGATCGGTTGTGAACACTGAAGCTTTCTTT.

This clonotype was detected only a few times. V is TRBV10-3 and J is TRBJ2-2, with D maybe TRBD1 (6 bases). Germline lookup yields CDR1 ENHRY and CDR2 SYGVKD. V was clipped by 6 bases and J by 2 bases, with 10 bases between them. This CDR3 has 14 amino acids. The CDR3 coding sequence is TGTGCCATCAGCTTACAGGGTAACACCGGGGAGCTGTTTTTT. Translated: CAISLQGNTGELFF.

The chain carries TRBV5-6 and TRBJ1-5; maybe TRBD1 (6 bases). This CDR3 region has 15 residues. The V gene lost 2 bases and the J gene lost 3 bases, with 12 bases spanning the gap. Germline CDR1 is SGHDT and CDR2 is YYEEEE. Here the CDR3 reads CASSLQGTNNQPQHF. In nucleotides, the CDR3 is TGTGCCAGCAGCTTACAAGGGACAAACAATCAGCCCCAGCATTTT. The full variable domain, completed using reference TRBV5-6 and TRBJ1-5, is DAGVTQSPTHLIKTRGQQVTLRCSPKSGHDTVSWYQQALGQGPQFIFQYYEEEERQRGNFPDRFSGHQFPNYSSELNVNALLLGDSALYLCASSLQGTNNQPQHFGDGTRLSIL.

The chain couples TRBV7-2 to TRBJ2-7, with TRBD2 as a possible D gene (5 bases). CDR3 length: 14 amino acids. Germline V gene data show CDR1 as SGHTA and CDR2 as FQGNSA. V lost 5 bases to trimming and J lost 6 bases, with 17 bases between them. DNA for the CDR3: TGTGCCAGCAGCCCCGGGATCTCCTGGGGCGAGCAGTACTTC. Translating gives CASSPGISWGEQYF.

The CDR3 bases are TGTGCCAGCTCCCTTTACGAGCCCTCTGGAAACACCATATATTTT. This translates into CASSLYEPSGNTIYF. The chain carries TRBV18 and TRBJ1-3; D is unclear. Germline CDR1 and CDR2: KGHSH and LQKENI. V was clipped by 6 bases and J by 0 bases, with 12 bases between them. This CDR3 is built from 15 residues.

The chain is built from TRBV12-3 or TRBV12-4 and TRBJ2-7; 10 nucleotides agree with TRBD1. V shed 8 bases, J shed 2 bases, and the junction held 3 bases outside the gene matches. This CDR3 has 13 amino acids. The CDR3 is CASGTGVAYEQYF. The CDR3 nucleotides are TGTGCCAGCGGGACAGGGGTTGCCTACGAGCAGTACTTC.

This clonotype was detected a few times. V is TRBV11-2 and J is TRBJ2-5; D is perhaps TRBD1 or TRBD2 (5 bases each). Looked up from germline, CDR1 is SGHAT and CDR2 is FQNNGV. This CDR3 contains 12 residues. Trimming removed 3 bases from V and 7 bases from J, with 9 bases in between. CDR3 region: CASSFQRGTQYF. The CDR3 DNA sequence: TGTGCCAGCAGCTTCCAGAGGGGGACCCAGTACTTC.

This clonotype has more than one count but fewer than ten. V and J are TRBV20-1 and TRBJ2-2; 7 bases match TRBD2. V shed 6 bases and J 1 base; nucleotides not matched to a gene: 2. CDR1 is DFQATT and CDR2 is SNEGSKA in the germline V gene (reference sequence). This CDR3 spans 13 amino acids. The CDR3 here is CSAERGNTGELFF. In nucleotides, the CDR3 is TGCAGTGCGGAGCGGGGGAACACCGGGGAGCTGTTTTTT.

Only a few counts were recorded for this clonotype. This chain connects TRBV6-6 to TRBJ1-1; D unresolved. Germline CDR1 and CDR2: MNHNY and SVGAGI (reference sequence). This CDR3 is built from 12 residues. V shed 3 bases and J shed 1 base, with 3 bases lying between them. CDR3 loop: CASSYQNTEAFF. CDR3 DNA sequence: TGTGCCAGCAGTTATCAGAACACTGAAGCTTTCTTT.

This clonotype appeared a few times. The chain joins TRBV12-3 or TRBV12-4 to TRBJ2-1, with 7 nucleotides matching TRBD2. Trimming at V came to 10 bases and at J to 0 bases, leaving 6 bases not matched to a gene. This CDR3 spans 14 amino acids. CDR3 in amino acids: CATDRTSSYNEQFF. CDR3 bases: TGTGCCACAGACCGGACTAGCTCCTACAATGAGCAGTTCTTC.

The chain links TRBV4-1 to TRBJ2-7, with D possibly TRBD1 on 5 matching bases. The CDR3 consists of 14 residues. Germline lookup yields CDR1 MGHRA and CDR2 YSYEKL. The V gene lost 2 bases and the J gene lost 6 bases, with 14 bases spanning the gap. CDR3: CASSQKDSSGEQYF. CDR3 sequence (DNA): TGCGCCAGCAGCCAAAAAGACAGTTCGGGCGAGCAGTACTTC.

This clonotype was observed a handful of times. The rearrangement joins TRBV5-1 to TRBJ1-6; D possibly corresponds to TRBD1 (6 bases). The germline V gene encodes CDR1 SGHRS and CDR2 YFSETQ. The CDR3 spans 17 residues. Trimming removed 0 bases at V and 0 bases at J, with 10 bases between. The CDR3 spells CASSLEGGGSYNSPLHF. The CDR3 DNA reads as TGCGCCAGCAGCTTGGAAGGGGGGGGCTCCTATAATTCACCCCTCCACTTT.

This clonotype was seen many times. This chain uses TRBV7-9 with TRBJ2-7, with 14 bases matching TRBD2. This CDR3 is 16 amino acids long. Germline loops: CDR1 SEHNR, CDR2 FQNEAQ (reference sequence). Trimming took 2 bases from V and 2 from J; bases not matched to a gene: 2. CDR3 loop: CASSLSGLAGAYEQYF. The CDR3 bases are TGTGCCAGCAGCTTATCGGGACTAGCGGGGGCCTACGAGCAGTACTTC.

This chain links TRBV29-1 with TRBJ2-2, with 7 bases aligning to TRBD1. Germline V CDR1 and CDR2: SQVTM, ANQGSEA. The CDR3 length is 13 residues. V shed 6 bases and J 7 bases; nucleotides not matched to a gene: 8. The DNA of the CDR3 is TGCAGCGTGTTGACAGGGATCAACGGGGAGCTGTTTTTT. It specifies CSVLTGINGELFF.

This clonotype was seen only a few times. The J gene is TRBJ2-7, the V gene TRBV4-2; D is unresolved. The CDR3 has 12 residues. In germline, CDR1 is LGHNA, CDR2 YNFKEQ. V lost 2 bases and J lost 5, with 7 bases in between. DNA of the CDR3: TGTGCCAGCAGCCAATCAGAGGACGAGCAGTACTTC. Translating it yields CASSQSEDEQYF.

The chain couples TRBV12-3 or TRBV12-4 to TRBJ2-7, with D perhaps TRBD2 (7 bases). The V gene lost 4 bases and the J gene lost 3 bases, with 16 bases spanning the gap. This CDR3 is 15 amino acids long. CDR3 in amino acids: CASSSEGGGHYEQYF. DNA of the CDR3: TGTGCCAGCAGTTCCGAGGGGGGGGGCCACTACGAGCAGTACTTC.

This clonotype came up a few times. The V call is TRBV5-5, the J call TRBJ2-4; TRBD2 aligns across 7 bases. Germline CDR1 is SGHKS and CDR2 is YYEKEE (reference sequence). CDR3 length: 15 amino acids. Germline trimming cut 3 bases from V and 1 base from J; bases unmatched to any gene: 4. CDR3 amino acids: CASSYGGTAKNIQYF. The CDR3 DNA reads TGTGCCAGCAGCTACGGGGGGACGGCCAAAAACATTCAGTACTTC.

The rearrangement uses TRBV12-3 or TRBV12-4 and TRBJ2-7, with a possible D match to TRBD1 (6 bases). Trimming took off 5 bases at V and 3 bases at J, with 11 bases between the two ends. This CDR3 has 13 residues. The CDR3 here is CASSQQGFYEQYF. CDR3 nucleotide sequence: TGTGCCAGCAGTCAACAGGGTTTCTACGAGCAGTACTTC.